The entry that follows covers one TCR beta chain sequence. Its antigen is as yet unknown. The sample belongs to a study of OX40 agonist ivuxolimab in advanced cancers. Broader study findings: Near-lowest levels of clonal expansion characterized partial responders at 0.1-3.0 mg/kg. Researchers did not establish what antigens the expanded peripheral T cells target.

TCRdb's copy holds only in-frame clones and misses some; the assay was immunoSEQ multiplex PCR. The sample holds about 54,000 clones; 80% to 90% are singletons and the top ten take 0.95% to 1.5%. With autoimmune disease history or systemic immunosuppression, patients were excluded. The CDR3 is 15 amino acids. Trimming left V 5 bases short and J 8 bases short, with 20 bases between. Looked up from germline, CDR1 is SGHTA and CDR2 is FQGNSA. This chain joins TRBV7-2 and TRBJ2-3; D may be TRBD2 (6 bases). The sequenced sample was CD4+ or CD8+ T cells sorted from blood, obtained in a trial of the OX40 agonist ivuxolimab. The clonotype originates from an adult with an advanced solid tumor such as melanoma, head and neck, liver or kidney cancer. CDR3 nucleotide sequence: TGTGCCAGCAGCCCGCTAGGTGGAGGGTACGGTACGCAGTATTTT. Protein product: CASSPLGGGYGTQYF.